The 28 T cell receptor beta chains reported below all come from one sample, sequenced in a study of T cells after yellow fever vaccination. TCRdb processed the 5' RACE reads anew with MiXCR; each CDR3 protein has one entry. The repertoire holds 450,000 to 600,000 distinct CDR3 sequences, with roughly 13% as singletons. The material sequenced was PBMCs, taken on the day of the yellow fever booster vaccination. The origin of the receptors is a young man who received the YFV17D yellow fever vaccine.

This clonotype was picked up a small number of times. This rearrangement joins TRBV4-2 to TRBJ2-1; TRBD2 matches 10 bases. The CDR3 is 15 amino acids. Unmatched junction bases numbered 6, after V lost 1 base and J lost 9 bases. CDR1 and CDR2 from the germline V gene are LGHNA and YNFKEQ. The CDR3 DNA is TGTGCCAGCAGCCAAGCAGCGGGAGGGCCCGCTGAGCAGTTCTTC. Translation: CASSQAAGGPAEQFF.

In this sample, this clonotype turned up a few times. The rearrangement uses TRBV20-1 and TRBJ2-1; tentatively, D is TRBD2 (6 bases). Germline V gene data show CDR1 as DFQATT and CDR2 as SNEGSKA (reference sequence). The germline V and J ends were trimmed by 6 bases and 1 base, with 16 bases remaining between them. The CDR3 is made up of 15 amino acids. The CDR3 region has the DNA TGCAGTGCCGGAGGGGTCAGCGGGTCCTACAATGAGCAGTTCTTC. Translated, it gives CSAGGVSGSYNEQFF.

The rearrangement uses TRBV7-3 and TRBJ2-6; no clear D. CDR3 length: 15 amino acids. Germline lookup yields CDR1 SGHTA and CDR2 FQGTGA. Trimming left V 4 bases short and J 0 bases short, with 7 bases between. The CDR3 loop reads CASSSMNSGANVLTF. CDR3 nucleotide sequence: TGTGCCAGCAGCTCGATGAACTCTGGGGCCAACGTCCTGACTTTC.

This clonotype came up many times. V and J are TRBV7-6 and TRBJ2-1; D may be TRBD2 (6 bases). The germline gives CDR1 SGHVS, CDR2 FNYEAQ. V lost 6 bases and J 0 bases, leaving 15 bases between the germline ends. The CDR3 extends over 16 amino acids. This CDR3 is CASSSPLARSYNEQFF. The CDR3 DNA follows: TGTGCCAGCAGTTCCCCCCTAGCGCGCTCCTACAATGAGCAGTTCTTC.

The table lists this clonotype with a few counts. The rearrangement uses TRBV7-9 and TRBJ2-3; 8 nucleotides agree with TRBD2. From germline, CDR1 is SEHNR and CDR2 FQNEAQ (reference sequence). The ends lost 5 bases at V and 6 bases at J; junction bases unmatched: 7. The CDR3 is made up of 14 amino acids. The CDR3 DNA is TGTGCCAGCAGCGCCCCCCGGGGGGGGGATACGCAGTATTTT. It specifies CASSAPRGGDTQYF.

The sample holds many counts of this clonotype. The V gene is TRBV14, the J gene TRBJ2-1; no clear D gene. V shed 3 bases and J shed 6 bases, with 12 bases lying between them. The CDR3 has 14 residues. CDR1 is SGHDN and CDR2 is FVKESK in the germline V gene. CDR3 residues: CASSHISSPNEQFF. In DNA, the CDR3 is TGTGCCAGCAGCCATATAAGTTCCCCCAATGAGCAGTTCTTC.

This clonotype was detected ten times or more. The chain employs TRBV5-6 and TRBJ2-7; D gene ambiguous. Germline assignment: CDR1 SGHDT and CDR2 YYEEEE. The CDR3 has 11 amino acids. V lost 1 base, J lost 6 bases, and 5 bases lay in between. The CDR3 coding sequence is TGTGCCAGCAGCTTGTCTTCCGAGCAGTACTTC. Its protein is CASSLSSEQYF.

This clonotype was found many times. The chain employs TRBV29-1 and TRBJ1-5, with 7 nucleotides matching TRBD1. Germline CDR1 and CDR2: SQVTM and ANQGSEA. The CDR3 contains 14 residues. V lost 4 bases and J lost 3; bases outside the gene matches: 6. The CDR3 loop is CSVGGTDLNQPQHF. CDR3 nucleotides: TGCAGCGTTGGCGGGACAGACCTCAATCAGCCCCAGCATTTT.

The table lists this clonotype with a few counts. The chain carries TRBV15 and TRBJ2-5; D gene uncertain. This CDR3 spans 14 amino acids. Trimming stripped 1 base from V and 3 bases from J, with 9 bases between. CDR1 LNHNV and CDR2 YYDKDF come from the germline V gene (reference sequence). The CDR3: CATSRASPEETQYF. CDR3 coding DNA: TGTGCCACCAGCAGAGCCTCCCCCGAAGAGACCCAGTACTTC. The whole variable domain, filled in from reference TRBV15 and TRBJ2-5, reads DAMVIQNPRYQVTQFGKPVTLSCSQTLNHNVMYWYQQKSSQAPKLLFHYYDKDFNNEADTPDNFQSRRPNTSFCFLDIRSPGLGDTAMYLCATSRASPEETQYFGPGTRLLVL.

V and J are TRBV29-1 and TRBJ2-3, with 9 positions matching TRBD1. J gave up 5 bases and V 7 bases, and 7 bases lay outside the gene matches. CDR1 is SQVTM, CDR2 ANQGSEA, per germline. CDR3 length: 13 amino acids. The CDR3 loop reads CSAVTGGEDTQYF. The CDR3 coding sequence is TGCAGCGCCGTGACAGGGGGGGAAGATACGCAGTATTTT.

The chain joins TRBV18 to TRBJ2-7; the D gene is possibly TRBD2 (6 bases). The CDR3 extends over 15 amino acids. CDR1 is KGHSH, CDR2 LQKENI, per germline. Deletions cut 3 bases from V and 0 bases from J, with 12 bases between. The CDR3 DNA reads TGTGCCAGCTCACCTGGCGGGAAGAGCTCCTACGAGCAGTACTTC. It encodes CASSPGGKSSYEQYF.

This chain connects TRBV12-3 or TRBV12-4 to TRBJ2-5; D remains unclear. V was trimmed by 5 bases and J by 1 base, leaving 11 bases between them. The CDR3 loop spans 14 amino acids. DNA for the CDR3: TGTGCCAGCAGTCCTCCCCCCCGCCAAGAGACCCAGTACTTC. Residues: CASSPPPRQETQYF.

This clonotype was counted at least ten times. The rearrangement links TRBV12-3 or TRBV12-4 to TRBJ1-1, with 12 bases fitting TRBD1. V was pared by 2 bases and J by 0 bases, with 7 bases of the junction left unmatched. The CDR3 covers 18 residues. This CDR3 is CASSLRGTGGGMNTEAFF. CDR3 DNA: TGTGCCAGCAGTTTACGGGGGACAGGGGGCGGAATGAACACTGAAGCTTTCTTT.

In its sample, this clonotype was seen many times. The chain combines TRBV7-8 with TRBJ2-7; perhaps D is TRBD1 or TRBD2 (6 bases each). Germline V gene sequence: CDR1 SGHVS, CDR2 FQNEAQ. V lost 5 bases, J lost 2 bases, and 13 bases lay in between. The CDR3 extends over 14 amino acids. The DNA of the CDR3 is TGTGCCAGCAGCACCAGTGGGGGGCCCTACGAGCAGTACTTC. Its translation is CASSTSGGPYEQYF.

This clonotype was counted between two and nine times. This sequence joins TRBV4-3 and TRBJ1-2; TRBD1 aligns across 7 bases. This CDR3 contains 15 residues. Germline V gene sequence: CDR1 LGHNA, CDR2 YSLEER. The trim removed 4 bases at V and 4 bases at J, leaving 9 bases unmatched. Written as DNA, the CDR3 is TGCGCCAGCAGCCTAGAGGGACAGTCCCTCTATGGCTACACCTTC. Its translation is CASSLEGQSLYGYTF.

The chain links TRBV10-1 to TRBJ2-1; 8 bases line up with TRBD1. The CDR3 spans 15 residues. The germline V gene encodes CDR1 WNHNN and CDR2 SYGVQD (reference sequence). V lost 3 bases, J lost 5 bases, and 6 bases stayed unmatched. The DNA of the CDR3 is TGCGCCAGCAGTGATTCAGGGGGCCTAGACAATGAGCAGTTCTTC. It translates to CASSDSGGLDNEQFF.

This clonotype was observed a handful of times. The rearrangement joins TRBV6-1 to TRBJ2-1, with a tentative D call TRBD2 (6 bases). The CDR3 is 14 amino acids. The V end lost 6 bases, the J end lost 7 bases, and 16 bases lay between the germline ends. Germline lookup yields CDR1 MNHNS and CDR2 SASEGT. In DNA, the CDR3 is TGTGCCAGCAGCCAGGAGTTAGCGGCTAATGAGCAGTTCTTC. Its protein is CASSQELAANEQFF.

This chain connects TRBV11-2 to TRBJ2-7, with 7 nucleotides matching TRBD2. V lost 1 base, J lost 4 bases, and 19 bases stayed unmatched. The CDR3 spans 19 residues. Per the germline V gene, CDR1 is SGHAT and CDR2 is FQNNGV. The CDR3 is CASSLGPPLVLAERYEQYF. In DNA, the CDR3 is TGTGCCAGCAGCTTAGGCCCCCCCCTCGTCCTAGCGGAGCGTTACGAGCAGTACTTC.

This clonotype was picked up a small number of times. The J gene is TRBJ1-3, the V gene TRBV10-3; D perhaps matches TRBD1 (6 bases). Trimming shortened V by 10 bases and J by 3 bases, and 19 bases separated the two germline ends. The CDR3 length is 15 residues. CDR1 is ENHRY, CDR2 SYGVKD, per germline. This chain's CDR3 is CATAGTQGDGNTIYF. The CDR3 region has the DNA TGTGCCACCGCGGGGACACAGGGTGATGGAAACACCATATATTTT.

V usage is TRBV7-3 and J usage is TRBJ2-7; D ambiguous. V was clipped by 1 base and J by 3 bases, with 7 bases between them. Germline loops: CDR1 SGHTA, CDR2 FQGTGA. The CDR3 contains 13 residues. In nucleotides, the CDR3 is TGTGCCAGCAGCTTAATTCCCAACTACGAGCAGTACTTC. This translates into CASSLIPNYEQYF. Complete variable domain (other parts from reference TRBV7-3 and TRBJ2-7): GAGVSQTPSNKVTEKGKYVELRCDPISGHTALYWYRQSLGQGPEFLIYFQGTGAADDSGLPNDRFFAVRPEGSVSTLKIQRTERGDSAVYLCASSLIPNYEQYFGPGTRLTVT.

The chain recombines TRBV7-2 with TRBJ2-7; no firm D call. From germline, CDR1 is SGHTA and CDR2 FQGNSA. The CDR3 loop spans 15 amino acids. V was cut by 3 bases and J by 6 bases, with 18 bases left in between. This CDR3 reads CASSFLMSPPREQYF. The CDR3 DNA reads TGTGCCAGCAGCTTCCTAATGTCGCCGCCGCGCGAGCAGTACTTC.

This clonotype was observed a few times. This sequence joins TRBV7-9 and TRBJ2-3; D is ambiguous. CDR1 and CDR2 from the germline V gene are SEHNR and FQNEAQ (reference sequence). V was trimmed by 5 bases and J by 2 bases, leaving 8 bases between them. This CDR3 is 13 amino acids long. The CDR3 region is CASSPEYTDTQYF. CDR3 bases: TGTGCCAGCAGCCCAGAGTACACAGATACGCAGTATTTT.

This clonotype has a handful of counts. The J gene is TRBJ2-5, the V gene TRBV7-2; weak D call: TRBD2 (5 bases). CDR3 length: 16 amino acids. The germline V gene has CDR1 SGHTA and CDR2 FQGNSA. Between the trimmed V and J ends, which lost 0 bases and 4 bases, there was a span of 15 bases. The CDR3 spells CASSLASSRGRETQYF. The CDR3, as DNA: TGTGCCAGCAGCTTAGCTAGCTCCCGAGGGAGAGAGACCCAGTACTTC.

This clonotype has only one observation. This CDR3 reads CASSLRGVPEAFF. Written as DNA, the CDR3 is TGTGCCAGCAGTTTAAGGGGGGTACCTGAAGCTTTCTTT. The rearrangement uses TRBV28 and TRBJ1-1, with a weak D call TRBD1 (6 bases). The CDR3 has 13 residues. Trimming left V 2 bases short and J 6 bases short, with 10 bases between. CDR1 is MDHEN, CDR2 SYDVKM, per germline.

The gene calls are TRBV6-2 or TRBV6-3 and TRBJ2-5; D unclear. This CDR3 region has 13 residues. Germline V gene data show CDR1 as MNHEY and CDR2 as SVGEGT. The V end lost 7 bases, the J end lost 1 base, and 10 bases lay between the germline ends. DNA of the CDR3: TGTGCCAGCAATATAGGACCCCAAGAGACCCAGTACTTC. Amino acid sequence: CASNIGPQETQYF.

The CDR3 here is CASSLTSGEDSPLHF. In DNA, the CDR3 is TGTGCCAGCAGCCTCACGTCGGGGGAGGATTCACCCCTCCACTTT. The chain joins TRBV3-1 to TRBJ1-6, with D possibly being TRBD1 (5 bases). This CDR3 comprises 15 residues. Trimming shortened V by 4 bases and J by 8 bases, and 15 bases separated the two germline ends. Germline loops: CDR1 LGHDT, CDR2 YNNKEL (reference sequence).

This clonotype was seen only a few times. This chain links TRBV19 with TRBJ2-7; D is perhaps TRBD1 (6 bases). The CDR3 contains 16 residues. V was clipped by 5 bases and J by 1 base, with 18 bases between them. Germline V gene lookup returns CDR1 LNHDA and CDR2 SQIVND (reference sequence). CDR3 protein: CASSLLTGQGSYEQYF. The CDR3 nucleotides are TGTGCCAGTAGTCTCTTGACAGGCCAAGGGTCCTACGAGCAGTACTTC. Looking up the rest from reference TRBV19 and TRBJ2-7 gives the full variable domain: DGGITQSPKYLFRKEGQNVTLSCEQNLNHDAMYWYRQDPGQGLRLIYYSQIVNDFQKGDIAEGYSVSREKKESFPLTVTSAQKNPTAFYLCASSLLTGQGSYEQYFGPGTRLTVT.

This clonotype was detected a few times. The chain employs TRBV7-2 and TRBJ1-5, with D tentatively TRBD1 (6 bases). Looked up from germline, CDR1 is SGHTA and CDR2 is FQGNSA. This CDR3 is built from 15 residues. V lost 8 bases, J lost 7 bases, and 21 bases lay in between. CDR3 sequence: CASSYFGQGNQPQHF. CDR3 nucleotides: TGTGCCAGCTCCTACTTCGGGCAGGGGAACCAGCCCCAGCATTTT.